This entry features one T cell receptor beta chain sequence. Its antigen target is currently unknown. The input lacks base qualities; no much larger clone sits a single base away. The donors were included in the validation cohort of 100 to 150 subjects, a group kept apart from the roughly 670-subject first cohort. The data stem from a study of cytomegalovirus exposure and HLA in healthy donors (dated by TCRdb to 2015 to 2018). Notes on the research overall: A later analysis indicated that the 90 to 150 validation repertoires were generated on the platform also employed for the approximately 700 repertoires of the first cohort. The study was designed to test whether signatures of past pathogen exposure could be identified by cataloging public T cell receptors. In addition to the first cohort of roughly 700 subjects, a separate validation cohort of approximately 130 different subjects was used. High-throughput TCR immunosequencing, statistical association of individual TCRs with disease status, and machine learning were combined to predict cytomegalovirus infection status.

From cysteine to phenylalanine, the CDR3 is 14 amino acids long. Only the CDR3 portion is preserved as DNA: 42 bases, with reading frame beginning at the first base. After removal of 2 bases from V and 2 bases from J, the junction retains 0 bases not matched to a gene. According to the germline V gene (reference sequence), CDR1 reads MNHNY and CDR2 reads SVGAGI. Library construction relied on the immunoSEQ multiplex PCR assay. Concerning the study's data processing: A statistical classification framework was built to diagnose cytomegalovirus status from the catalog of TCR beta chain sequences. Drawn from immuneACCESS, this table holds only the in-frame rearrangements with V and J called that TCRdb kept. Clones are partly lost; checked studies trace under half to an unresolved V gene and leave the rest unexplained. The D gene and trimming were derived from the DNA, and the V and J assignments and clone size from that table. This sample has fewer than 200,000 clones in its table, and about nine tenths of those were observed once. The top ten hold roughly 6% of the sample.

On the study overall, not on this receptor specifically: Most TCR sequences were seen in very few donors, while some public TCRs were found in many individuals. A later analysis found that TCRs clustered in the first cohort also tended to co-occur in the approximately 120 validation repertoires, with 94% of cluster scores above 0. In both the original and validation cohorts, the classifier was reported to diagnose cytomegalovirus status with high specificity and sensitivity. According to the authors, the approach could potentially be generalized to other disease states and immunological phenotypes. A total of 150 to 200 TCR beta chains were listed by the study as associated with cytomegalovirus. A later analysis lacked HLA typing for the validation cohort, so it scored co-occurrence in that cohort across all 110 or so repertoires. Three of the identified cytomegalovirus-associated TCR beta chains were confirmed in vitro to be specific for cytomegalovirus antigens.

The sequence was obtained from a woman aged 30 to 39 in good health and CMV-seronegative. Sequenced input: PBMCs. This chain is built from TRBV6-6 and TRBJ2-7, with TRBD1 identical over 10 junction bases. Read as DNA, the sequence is TGTGCCAGCAGTTACGGGACAGGGGCCTACGAGCAGTACTTC. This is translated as CASSYGTGAYEQYF.